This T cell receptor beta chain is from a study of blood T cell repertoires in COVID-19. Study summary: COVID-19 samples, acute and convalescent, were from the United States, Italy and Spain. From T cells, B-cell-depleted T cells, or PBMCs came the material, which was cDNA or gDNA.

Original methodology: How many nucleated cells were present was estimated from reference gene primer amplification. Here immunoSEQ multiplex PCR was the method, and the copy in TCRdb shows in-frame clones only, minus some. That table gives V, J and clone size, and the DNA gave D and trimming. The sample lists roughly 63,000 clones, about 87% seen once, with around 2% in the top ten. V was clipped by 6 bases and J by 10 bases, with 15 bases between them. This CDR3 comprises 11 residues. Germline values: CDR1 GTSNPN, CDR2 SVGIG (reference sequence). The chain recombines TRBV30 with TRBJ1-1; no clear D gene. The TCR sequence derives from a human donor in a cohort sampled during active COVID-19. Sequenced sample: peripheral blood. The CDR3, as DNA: TGTGCCTGTCAAACTCGTACGAGAGCTTTCTTT. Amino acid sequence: CACQTRTRAFF.